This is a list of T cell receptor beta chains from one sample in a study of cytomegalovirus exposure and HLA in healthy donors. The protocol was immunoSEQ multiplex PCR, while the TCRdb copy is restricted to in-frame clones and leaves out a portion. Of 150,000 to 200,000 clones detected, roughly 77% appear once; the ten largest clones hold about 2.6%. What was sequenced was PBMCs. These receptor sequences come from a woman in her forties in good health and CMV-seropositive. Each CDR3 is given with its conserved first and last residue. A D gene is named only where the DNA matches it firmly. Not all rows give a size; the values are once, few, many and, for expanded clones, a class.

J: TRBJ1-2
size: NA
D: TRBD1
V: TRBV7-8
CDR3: CASSQAPTGVESGYTF
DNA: TGTGCCAGCAGCCAGGCCCCGACAGGGGTTGAAAGTGGCTACACCTTC

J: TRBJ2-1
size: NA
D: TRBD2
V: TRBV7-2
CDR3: CASSSTSGISYNEQFF
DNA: TGTGCCAGCAGCTCAACTAGCGGGATCTCCTACAATGAGCAGTTCTTC

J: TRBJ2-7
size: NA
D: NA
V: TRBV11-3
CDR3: CASSPGRGSSYEQYF
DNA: TGTGCCAGCAGCCCCGGAAGGGGGAGCTCCTACGAGCAGTACTTC

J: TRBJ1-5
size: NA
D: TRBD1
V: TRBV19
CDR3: CASSIVPKSMAGQGAGNQPQHF
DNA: TGTGCCAGTAGTATAGTCCCGAAATCGATGGCGGGACAGGGGGCAGGCAATCAGCCCCAGCATTTT

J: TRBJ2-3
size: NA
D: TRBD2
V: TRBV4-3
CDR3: CASSQEWGGRTDTQYF
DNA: TGCGCCAGCAGCCAAGAGTGGGGCGGGAGGACAGATACGCAGTATTTT

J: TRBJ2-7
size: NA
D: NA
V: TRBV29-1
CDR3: CSVGNGQIYEQYF
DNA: TGCAGCGTTGGCAACGGACAGATCTACGAGCAGTACTTC

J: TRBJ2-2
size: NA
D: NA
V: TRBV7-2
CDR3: CASSLGAGAYTGELFF
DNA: TGTGCCAGCAGCTTAGGGGCGGGGGCCTACACCGGGGAGCTGTTTTTT

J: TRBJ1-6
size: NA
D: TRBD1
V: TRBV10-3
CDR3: CAISESDRGSSPLHF
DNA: TGTGCCATCAGTGAGTCCGACAGGGGAAGTTCACCCCTCCACTTT

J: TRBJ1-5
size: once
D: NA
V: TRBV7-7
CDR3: CASSLGRDQPQHF
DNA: TGTGCCAGCAGCCTTGGGCGGGATCAGCCCCAGCATTTT

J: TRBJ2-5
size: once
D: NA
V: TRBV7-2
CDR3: CASSPPGSAGKTQYF
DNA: TGTGCCAGCAGCCCGCCGGGGAGCGCCGGGAAGACCCAGTACTTC

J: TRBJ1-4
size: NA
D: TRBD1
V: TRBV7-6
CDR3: CASSLLPGQGEKLFF
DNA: TGTGCCAGCAGCTTGCTCCCCGGACAGGGGGAAAAACTGTTTTTT

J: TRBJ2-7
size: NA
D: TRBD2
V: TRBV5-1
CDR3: CASSASGGNYEQYF
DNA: TGCGCCAGCAGCGCTAGCGGGGGTAACTACGAGCAGTACTTC

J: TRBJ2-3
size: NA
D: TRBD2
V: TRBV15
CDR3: CATSSALRGGSDTQYF
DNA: TGTGCCACCAGCAGTGCCTTGCGGGGGGGCTCAGATACGCAGTATTTT

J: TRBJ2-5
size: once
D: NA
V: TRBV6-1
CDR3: CASSYSETQYF
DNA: TGTGCCAGCAGTTATTCGGAGACCCAGTACTTC

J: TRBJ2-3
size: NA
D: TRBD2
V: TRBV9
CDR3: CASSVYGGGPSSTDTQYF
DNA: TGTGCCAGCAGCGTCTACGGGGGGGGCCCTTCTAGCACAGATACGCAGTATTTT

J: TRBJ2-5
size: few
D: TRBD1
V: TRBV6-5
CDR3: CASSYGGQGGQETQYF
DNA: TGTGCCAGCAGTTACGGGGGACAGGGAGGACAAGAGACCCAGTACTTC

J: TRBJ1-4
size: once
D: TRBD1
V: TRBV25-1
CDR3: CASSIAGGDEKLFF
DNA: TGTGCCAGCAGTATAGCAGGGGGCGATGAAAAACTGTTTTTT

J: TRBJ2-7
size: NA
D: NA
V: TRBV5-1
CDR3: CASSPAMEGGEQYF
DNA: TGCGCCAGCAGCCCCGCAATGGAAGGGGGCGAGCAGTACTTC

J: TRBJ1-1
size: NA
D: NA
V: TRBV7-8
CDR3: CASSLGVEATEAFF
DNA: TGTGCCAGCAGCTTAGGGGTGGAGGCCACTGAAGCTTTCTTT

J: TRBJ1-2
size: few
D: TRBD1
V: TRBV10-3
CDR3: CAISTGQATIYGYTF
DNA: TGTGCCATCAGTACCGGACAGGCTACTATCTATGGCTACACCTTC

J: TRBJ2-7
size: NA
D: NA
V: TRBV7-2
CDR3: CASTLRYEQYF
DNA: TGTGCCAGCACCCTTCGCTACGAGCAGTACTTC

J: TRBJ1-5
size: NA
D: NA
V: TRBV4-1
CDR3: CASSRYHTGEGNQPQHF
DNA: TGCGCCAGCAGCCGCTACCATACCGGGGAAGGCAATCAGCCCCAGCATTTT

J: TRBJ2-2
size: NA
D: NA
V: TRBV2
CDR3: CASSQQGPPGELFF
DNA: TGTGCCAGCAGCCAACAGGGTCCCCCCGGGGAGCTGTTTTTT

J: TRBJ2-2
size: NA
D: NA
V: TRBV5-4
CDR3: CASSFQQGSNTGELFF
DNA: TGTGCTAGCAGCTTTCAGCAGGGATCGAACACCGGGGAGCTGTTTTTT

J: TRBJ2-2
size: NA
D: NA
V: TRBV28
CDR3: CASISGTGELFF
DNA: TGTGCCAGCATCAGTGGCACCGGGGAGCTGTTTTTT

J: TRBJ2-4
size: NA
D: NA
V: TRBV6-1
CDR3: CASAGTAKNIQYF
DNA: TGTGCCAGCGCGGGGACAGCCAAAAACATTCAGTACTTC

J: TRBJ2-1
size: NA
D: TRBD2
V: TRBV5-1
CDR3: CASSRSGRGMNEQFF
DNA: TGCGCCAGCAGCCGGAGCGGGAGGGGGATGAATGAGCAGTTCTTC

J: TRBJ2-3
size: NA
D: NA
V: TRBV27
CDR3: CASSKRKQDSSTDTQYF
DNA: TGTGCCAGCAGTAAGAGGAAACAGGATTCTAGCACAGATACGCAGTATTTT

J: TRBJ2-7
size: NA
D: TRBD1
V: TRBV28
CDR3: CASTARQGLEQYF
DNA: TGTGCCAGCACCGCCAGACAGGGCCTCGAGCAGTACTTC

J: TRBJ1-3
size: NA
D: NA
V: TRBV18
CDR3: CASSQSQGDGNTIYF
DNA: TGTGCCAGCTCTCAATCTCAGGGCGACGGAAACACCATATATTTT

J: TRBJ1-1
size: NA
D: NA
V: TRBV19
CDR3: CASRRGGITLNTEAFF
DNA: TGTGCCAGTAGAAGGGGCGGCATAACTTTGAACACTGAAGCTTTCTTT

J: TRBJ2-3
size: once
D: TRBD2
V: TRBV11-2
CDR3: CASSLTSGGFSTDTQYF
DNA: TGTGCCAGCAGCTTAACCAGCGGGGGTTTTAGCACAGATACGCAGTATTTT